A selection of T cell receptor beta chains follows, all from one sample in a study of monozygotic twins with inflammatory bowel disease. TCRdb re-called the 5' RACE reads and shows each CDR3 protein once, DNA omitted. The sample table sets out fewer than 550,000 distinct CDR3 sequences. The sample consisted of blood. All receptors derive from a human donor with ulcerative colitis or Crohn's disease, or a healthy co-twin of an affected twin (not recorded which). Each CDR3 is given with its conserved first and last residue.

cdr3_length: 13
j_call: TRBJ2-7
v_call: TRBV5-1
cdr3_aa: CASSTAGVGEQYF

cdr3_length: 16
j_call: TRBJ1-1
v_call: TRBV19
cdr3_aa: CASIDRQGGMNTEAFF

cdr3_length: 14
j_call: TRBJ2-2
v_call: TRBV6-1
cdr3_aa: CASTGAQGTGELFF

cdr3_length: 13
j_call: TRBJ2-4
v_call: TRBV20-1
cdr3_aa: CSARWTGKNIQYF

cdr3_length: 14
j_call: TRBJ1-4
v_call: TRBV5-1
cdr3_aa: CASSLARERGKLFF

cdr3_length: 15
j_call: TRBJ1-2
v_call: TRBV19
cdr3_aa: CASSIRTGPNYGYTF

cdr3_length: 15
j_call: TRBJ1-2
v_call: TRBV19
cdr3_aa: CASSQTGSGVRGYTF

cdr3_length: 13
j_call: TRBJ2-1
v_call: TRBV10-3
cdr3_aa: CAINPGQGYEQFF

cdr3_length: 15
j_call: TRBJ2-1
v_call: TRBV20-1
cdr3_aa: CSAYPDRGLNNEQFF

cdr3_length: 13
j_call: TRBJ2-7
v_call: TRBV6-2/TRBV6-3
cdr3_aa: CASGYRGPYEQYF

cdr3_length: 12
j_call: TRBJ2-5
v_call: TRBV5-1
cdr3_aa: CASSEDRFSQYF

cdr3_length: 16
j_call: TRBJ2-2
v_call: TRBV5-1
cdr3_aa: CASSLSSGGHTGELFF

cdr3_length: 16
j_call: TRBJ2-1
v_call: TRBV19
cdr3_aa: CASSIIGLAFSNEQFF

cdr3_length: 13
j_call: TRBJ2-1
v_call: TRBV6-5
cdr3_aa: CASSQPQGYEQFF